This T cell receptor beta chain is drawn from a study of human T cells and chemical hapten exposure. Study summary: Donors were sensitized with 2% DPC on the upper inner arm. Points from the study as a whole: Significantly more large CDR3 similarity clusters were formed by expanded TCRs than by controls. After DPC sensitization, TCRs above 1 in 1000 frequency showed no change.

On this clonotype itself: The target antigen is unknown.

The time point: patch test 3, about 24 weeks after DPC sensitization. Indicated treatment: therapeutic diphenylcyclopropenone sensitization with weekly scalp DPC. Using its own MiXCR run on the RACE reads, TCRdb lists one record per CDR3 protein. The repertoire holds about 89,000 distinct CDR3 sequences, 10% to 15% seen once, with around 5.8% in the top ten. The sample in question was whole blood, obtained in connection with sensitization to the hapten diphenylcyclopropenone (DPC). The sequence came from a woman between 45 and 65 years old with alopecia areata. Some clones in this sample may be carry-over from other donors' samples.

CDR3 amino acids: CASSNSPNTEAFF. The CDR3 coding sequence is TGTGCCAGCAGTAACTCACCGAACACTGAAGCTTTCTTT. The chain couples TRBV3-1 to TRBJ1-1; D remains unclear. V was pared by 6 bases and J by 1 base, with 9 bases between. The CDR3 contains 13 residues. Germline CDR1 LGHDT, CDR2 YNNKEL (reference sequence).